These T cell receptor beta chains were read from a single sample in a study of T cell responses to AZD1222 COVID-19 vaccine. Clones were sequenced by immunoSEQ multiplex PCR, and TCRdb holds only the in-frame ones, with some missing. The profile shows around 140,000 clones, approximately 85% of them singletons. Sequenced material: peripheral blood, taken 28 days after the second dose of the MenACWY control vaccine. These receptor sequences come from an adult who received the MenACWY meningococcal vaccine as a control. The CDR3 runs from the conserved cysteine through the conserved F or W. The D gene is left open where the match is weak. Part of the rows lack a size; the others show once, few, many or a class for expanded clones.

j_gene: TRBJ2-7; abundance: -; v_gene: TRBV9; d_gene: -; CDR3aa: CASSVAEVGLYEQYF; CDR3nt: TGTGCCAGCAGCGTGGCTGAGGTAGGACTCTACGAGCAGTACTTC
j_gene: TRBJ1-1; abundance: once; v_gene: TRBV18; d_gene: -; CDR3aa: CASSPLEGLNTEAFF; CDR3nt: TGTGCCAGCTCACCACTGGAAGGTTTGAACACTGAAGCTTTCTTT
j_gene: TRBJ1-6; abundance: -; v_gene: TRBV19; d_gene: -; CDR3aa: CAGGDTEGSPLHF; CDR3nt: TGTGCCGGAGGAGACACTGAGGGTTCACCCCTCCACTTT
j_gene: TRBJ1-1; abundance: once; v_gene: TRBV19; d_gene: -; CDR3aa: CASSIVGSEAFF; CDR3nt: TGTGCCAGTAGTATTGTAGGATCTGAAGCTTTCTTT
j_gene: TRBJ2-7; abundance: -; v_gene: TRBV5-6; d_gene: TRBD2; CDR3aa: CASLREGRGRSYF; CDR3nt: TGTGCCAGCTTACGGGAGGGCCGGGGTCGTTCGTACTTC
j_gene: TRBJ1-2; abundance: -; v_gene: TRBV10-3; d_gene: -; CDR3aa: CAISDRSGYGYTF; CDR3nt: TGTGCCATCAGCGACAGGAGTGGCTATGGCTACACCTTC
j_gene: TRBJ1-5; abundance: -; v_gene: TRBV6-1; d_gene: -; CDR3aa: CASSEGPNHQPQHF; CDR3nt: TGTGCCAGCAGTGAGGGCCCGAACCATCAGCCCCAGCATTTT
j_gene: TRBJ1-5; abundance: once; v_gene: TRBV11-2; d_gene: -; CDR3aa: CASSLVLYISNQPQHF; CDR3nt: TGTGCCAGCAGCTTAGTCCTATACATTAGCAATCAGCCCCAGCATTTT
j_gene: TRBJ2-7; abundance: -; v_gene: TRBV14; d_gene: -; CDR3aa: CASSQGGILGDEQYF; CDR3nt: TGTGCCAGCAGCCAAGGGGGCATTCTGGGAGACGAGCAGTACTTC
j_gene: TRBJ1-1; abundance: -; v_gene: TRBV4-2; d_gene: -; CDR3aa: CASSQVRVLGTEAFF; CDR3nt: TGTGCCAGCAGCCAAGTAAGGGTTTTGGGCACTGAAGCTTTCTTT
j_gene: TRBJ1-2; abundance: -; v_gene: TRBV4-3; d_gene: -; CDR3aa: CASSQDPTSGGYTF; CDR3nt: TGCGCCAGCAGCCAAGATCCAACGTCGGGGGGCTACACCTTC
j_gene: TRBJ1-5; abundance: -; v_gene: TRBV6-5; d_gene: -; CDR3aa: CASSYSGRGNQPQHF; CDR3nt: TGTGCCAGCAGTTACTCGGGGAGGGGCAATCAGCCCCAGCATTTT
j_gene: TRBJ2-7; abundance: -; v_gene: TRBV5-4; d_gene: -; CDR3aa: CASSLETGRYYEQYF; CDR3nt: TGTGCCAGCAGCTTGGAAACGGGCCGTTACTACGAGCAGTACTTC
j_gene: TRBJ2-3; abundance: -; v_gene: TRBV6-5; d_gene: -; CDR3aa: CASSRLLDTQYF; CDR3nt: TGTGCCAGCAGTCGACTTCTGGATACGCAGTATTTT
j_gene: TRBJ1-4; abundance: -; v_gene: TRBV7-8; d_gene: -; CDR3aa: CASSTRDGDEKLFF; CDR3nt: TGTGCCAGCAGCACGCGGGACGGAGATGAAAAACTGTTTTTT
j_gene: TRBJ1-4; abundance: -; v_gene: TRBV6-5; d_gene: TRBD1; CDR3aa: CASSYSTGPNEKLFF; CDR3nt: TGTGCCAGCAGTTACTCGACAGGGCCTAATGAAAAACTGTTTTTT
j_gene: TRBJ1-1; abundance: once; v_gene: TRBV12-3/TRBV12-4; d_gene: -; CDR3aa: CASRTDGNTEAFF; CDR3nt: TGTGCCAGCAGAACGGACGGGAACACTGAAGCTTTCTTT
j_gene: TRBJ1-3; abundance: -; v_gene: TRBV5-1; d_gene: -; CDR3aa: CASSEDNSGNTIYF; CDR3nt: TGCGCCAGCAGCGAAGACAACTCTGGAAACACCATATATTTT
j_gene: TRBJ1-1; abundance: -; v_gene: TRBV18; d_gene: TRBD1; CDR3aa: CASSHGQGWDTEAFF; CDR3nt: TGTGCCAGCTCTCACGGACAGGGGTGGGACACTGAAGCTTTCTTT
j_gene: TRBJ1-1; abundance: few; v_gene: TRBV19; d_gene: -; CDR3aa: CASSIARMNTEAFF; CDR3nt: TGTGCCAGTAGTATAGCCCGTATGAACACTGAAGCTTTCTTT
j_gene: TRBJ2-4; abundance: -; v_gene: TRBV4-2; d_gene: -; CDR3aa: CASSQDLAGNRRVQNIQYF; CDR3nt: TGTGCCAGCAGCCAAGATCTGGCCGGGAACAGGAGGGTTCAAAACATTCAGTACTTC
j_gene: TRBJ1-1; abundance: -; v_gene: TRBV19; d_gene: -; CDR3aa: CASSFTGMNTEAFF; CDR3nt: TGTGCCAGTAGTTTCACAGGGATGAACACTGAAGCTTTCTTT
j_gene: TRBJ2-3; abundance: -; v_gene: TRBV19; d_gene: -; CDR3aa: CASRSPGRIADTQYF; CDR3nt: TGTGCCAGTAGGTCGCCAGGACGAATTGCAGATACGCAGTATTTT
j_gene: TRBJ1-2; abundance: -; v_gene: TRBV27; d_gene: -; CDR3aa: CASSLRAGEGYTF; CDR3nt: TGTGCCAGCAGTTTACGGGCAGGGGAGGGCTACACCTTC
j_gene: TRBJ1-3; abundance: -; v_gene: TRBV7-9; d_gene: -; CDR3aa: CASNSNRDRAPIGNTIYF; CDR3nt: TGTGCCAGCAACTCTAACCGGGACCGAGCGCCCATTGGAAACACCATATATTTT
j_gene: TRBJ1-3; abundance: -; v_gene: TRBV7-8; d_gene: -; CDR3aa: CASSLLTGSLSGNTIYF; CDR3nt: TGTGCCAGCAGCTTACTGACAGGCTCTCTCTCTGGAAACACCATATATTTT
j_gene: TRBJ2-1; abundance: -; v_gene: TRBV19; d_gene: -; CDR3aa: CASSDTSRDEQFF; CDR3nt: TGTGCCAGTAGTGACACTAGTCGTGATGAGCAGTTCTTC
j_gene: TRBJ2-5; abundance: -; v_gene: TRBV20-1; d_gene: -; CDR3aa: CSAEAQETQYF; CDR3nt: TGCAGTGCCGAGGCGCAAGAGACCCAGTACTTC
j_gene: TRBJ1-6; abundance: -; v_gene: TRBV10-3; d_gene: -; CDR3aa: CATRGRDGRNNSPLHF; CDR3nt: TGTGCCACCCGAGGCAGGGACGGAAGGAATAATTCACCCCTCCACTTT
j_gene: TRBJ2-7; abundance: -; v_gene: TRBV4-1; d_gene: TRBD1; CDR3aa: CASSQEGTGVDEQYF; CDR3nt: TGCGCCAGCAGCCAAGAGGGGACAGGGGTGGACGAGCAGTACTTC
j_gene: TRBJ2-2; abundance: once; v_gene: TRBV11-3; d_gene: -; CDR3aa: CASSFGGNKNTGELFF; CDR3nt: TGTGCCAGCAGCTTTGGAGGGAACAAAAACACCGGGGAGCTGTTTTTT
j_gene: TRBJ2-5; abundance: -; v_gene: TRBV5-1; d_gene: -; CDR3aa: CASSYQETQYF; CDR3nt: TGCGCCAGCAGCTACCAAGAGACCCAGTACTTC
j_gene: TRBJ1-5; abundance: -; v_gene: TRBV28; d_gene: -; CDR3aa: CASSSTGLNQPQHF; CDR3nt: TGTGCCAGCAGTAGCACAGGTCTCAATCAGCCCCAGCATTTT